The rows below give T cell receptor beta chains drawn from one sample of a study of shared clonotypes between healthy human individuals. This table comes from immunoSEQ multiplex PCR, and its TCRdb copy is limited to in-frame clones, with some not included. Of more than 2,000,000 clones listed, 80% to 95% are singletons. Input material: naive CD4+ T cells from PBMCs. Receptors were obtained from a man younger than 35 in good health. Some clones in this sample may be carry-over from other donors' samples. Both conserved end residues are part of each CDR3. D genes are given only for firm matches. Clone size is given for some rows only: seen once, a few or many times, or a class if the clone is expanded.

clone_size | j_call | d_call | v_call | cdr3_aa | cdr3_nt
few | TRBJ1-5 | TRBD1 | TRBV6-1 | CASKMTGGSAQPQHF | TGTGCCAGCAAAATGACAGGGGGATCCGCTCAGCCCCAGCATTTT
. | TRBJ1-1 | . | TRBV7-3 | CASTQSGGGVAFF | TGTGCCAGCACCCAATCGGGGGGCGGGGTAGCTTTCTTT
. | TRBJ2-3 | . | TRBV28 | CASSGRGLGTDTQYF | TGTGCCAGCAGTGGGCGAGGGCTGGGCACAGATACGCAGTATTTT
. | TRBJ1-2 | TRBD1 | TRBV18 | CASSPRQGADYGYTF | TGTGCCAGCTCACCCCGACAGGGGGCGGACTATGGCTACACCTTC
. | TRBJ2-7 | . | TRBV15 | CATSVQYGLYEQYF | TGTGCCACCAGCGTGCAGTACGGTCTCTACGAGCAGTACTTC
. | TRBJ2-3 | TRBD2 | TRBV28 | CASRSSVASGLTDTQYF | TGTGCCAGCAGATCCTCAGTGGCTAGCGGCCTCACAGATACGCAGTATTTT
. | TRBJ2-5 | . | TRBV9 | CASSVVGSTGETQYF | TGTGCCAGCAGCGTAGTAGGAAGCACCGGAGAGACCCAGTACTTC
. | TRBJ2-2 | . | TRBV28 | CASNGPGGELFF | TGTGCCAGCAACGGGCCCGGGGGGGAGCTGTTTTTT
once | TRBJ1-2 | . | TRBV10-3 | CAILNRGTTYGYTF | TGTGCCATCCTCAACCGCGGGACGACCTATGGCTACACCTTC
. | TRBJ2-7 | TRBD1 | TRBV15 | CATSRDGGTGTWYF | TGTGCCACCAGCAGAGATGGCGGGACAGGCACTTGGTACTTC
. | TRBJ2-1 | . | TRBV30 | CAWKGRSGSYNEQFF | TGTGCCTGGAAAGGCCGGAGTGGCTCCTACAATGAGCAGTTCTTC
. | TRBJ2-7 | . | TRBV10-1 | CASSEGGPRYEQYF | TGCGCCAGCAGTGAGGGGGGCCCGCGCTACGAGCAGTACTTC
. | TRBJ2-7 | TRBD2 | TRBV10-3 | CAISRGTSEFYEQYF | TGTGCCATCAGTCGGGGGACTAGCGAGTTCTACGAGCAGTACTTC
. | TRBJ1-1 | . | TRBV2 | CASSFSGTEAFF | TGTGCCAGCAGCTTTTCAGGCACTGAAGCTTTCTTT
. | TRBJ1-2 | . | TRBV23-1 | CASSQFPNYGYTF | TGCGCCAGCAGTCAATTCCCTAACTATGGCTACACCTTC
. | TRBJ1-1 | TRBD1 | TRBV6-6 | CASRVRQGSGNEAFF | TGTGCCAGCAGGGTCCGACAGGGGTCCGGGAATGAAGCTTTCTTT
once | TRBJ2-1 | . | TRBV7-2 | CASSFWAGNLGNEQFF | TGTGCCAGCAGCTTCTGGGCGGGGAACTTGGGTAATGAGCAGTTCTTC
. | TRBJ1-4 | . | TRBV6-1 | CASSVVVEKLFF | TGTGCCAGCAGTGTTGTGGTTGAAAAACTGTTTTTT
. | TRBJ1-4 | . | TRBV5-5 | CASSLAWIGEKLFF | TGTGCCAGCAGCTTGGCCTGGATTGGGGAAAAACTGTTTTTT
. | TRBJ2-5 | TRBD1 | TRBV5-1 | CASSFFRTGGVGETQYF | TGCGCCAGCAGCTTCTTTCGGACAGGGGGAGTGGGGGAGACCCAGTACTTC
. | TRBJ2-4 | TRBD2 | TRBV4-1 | CASSPPGAGEAKNIQYF | TGCGCCAGCAGCCCCCCTGGGGCGGGAGAGGCCAAAAACATTCAGTACTTC
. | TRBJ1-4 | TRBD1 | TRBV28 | CASSLPGQATNEKLFF | TGTGCCAGCAGTTTACCCGGACAGGCAACTAATGAAAAACTGTTTTTT
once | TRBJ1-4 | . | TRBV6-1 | CASGGGRGLFF | TGTGCCAGTGGGGGGGGTAGGGGACTGTTTTTT
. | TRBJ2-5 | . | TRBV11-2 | CASSLRGWETQYF | TGTGCCAGCAGCTTACGGGGGTGGGAGACCCAGTACTTC
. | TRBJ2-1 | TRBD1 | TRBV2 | CASSVDRGFDEQFF | TGTGCCAGCAGTGTGGACAGGGGGTTCGATGAGCAGTTCTTC